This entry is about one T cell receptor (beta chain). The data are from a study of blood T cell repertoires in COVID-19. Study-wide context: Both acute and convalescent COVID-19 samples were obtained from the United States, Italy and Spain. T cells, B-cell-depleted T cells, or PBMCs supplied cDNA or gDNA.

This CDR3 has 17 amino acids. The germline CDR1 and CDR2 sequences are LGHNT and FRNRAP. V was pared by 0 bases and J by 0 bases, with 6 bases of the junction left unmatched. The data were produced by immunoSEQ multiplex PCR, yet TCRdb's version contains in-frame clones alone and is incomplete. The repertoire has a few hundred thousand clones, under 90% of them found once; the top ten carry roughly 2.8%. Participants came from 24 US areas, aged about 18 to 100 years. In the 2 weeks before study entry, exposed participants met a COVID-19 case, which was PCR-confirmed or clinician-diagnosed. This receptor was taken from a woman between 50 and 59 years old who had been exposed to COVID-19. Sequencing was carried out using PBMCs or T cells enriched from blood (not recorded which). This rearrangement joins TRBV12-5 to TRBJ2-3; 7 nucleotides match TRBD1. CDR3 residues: CASGLVGTDDSTDTQYF. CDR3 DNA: TGTGCTAGTGGTTTGGTAGGGACAGACGATAGCACAGATACGCAGTATTTT.